These 14 T cell receptor beta chains came from one sample sequenced in a study of human thymus T cells. TCRdb's table, derived via immunoSEQ multiplex PCR, lists solely in-frame clones and lacks some. The sample includes 35,000 to 45,000 clones, approximately 95% of them seen just once. Sequencing input: blood. The receptors derive from a boy in the first two years of life with a congenital heart defect but otherwise immunologically healthy.

CDR3 amino acids: CASSDQRGIGETQYF. The CDR3 DNA is TGTGCCAGCAGTGACCAGCGGGGGATAGGAGAGACCCAGTACTTC. The rearrangement joins TRBV6-1 to TRBJ2-5; 8 bases are a match to TRBD2. Germline CDR1 and CDR2: MNHNS and SASEGT. CDR3 length equals 15 residues. V lost 3 bases to trimming and J lost 4 bases; unmatched junction nucleotides: 7.

On this clone itself: Within the sample, other DNA sequences also encode this same CDR3. The chain has TRBV6-5 and TRBJ2-7; 11 nucleotides match TRBD2. From germline, CDR1 is MNHEY and CDR2 SVGAGI. The CDR3 is 15 amino acids. V shed 0 bases and J 2 bases; nucleotides not matched to a gene: 0. This chain's CDR3 is CASSYSSGGAYEQYF. CDR3 coding DNA: TGTGCCAGCAGTTACTCTAGCGGGGGGGCCTACGAGCAGTACTTC.

This rearrangement joins TRBV7-2 to TRBJ2-1; a possible D gene is TRBD2 (5 bases). Germline-derived CDR1 and CDR2 are SGHTA and FQGNSA. The length of the CDR3 is 14 residues. Trimming cost V 6 bases and J 0 bases, with 9 bases left between them. CDR3: CASSAGFSYNEQFF. Here the CDR3 DNA reads TGTGCCAGCAGTGCGGGCTTCTCCTACAATGAGCAGTTCTTC.

This clone was found once. This rearrangement joins TRBV5-6 to TRBJ2-1; D may be TRBD2 (6 bases). Trimming took off 1 base at V and 0 bases at J, with 8 bases between the two ends. The CDR3 runs 15 residues. Germline assignment: CDR1 SGHDT and CDR2 YYEEEE. The CDR3 loop reads CASSLMGLSYNEQFF. The CDR3 DNA reads TGTGCCAGCAGCTTGATGGGACTCTCCTACAATGAGCAGTTCTTC.

The chain links TRBV30 to TRBJ2-7; D is possibly TRBD1 (6 bases). V was shortened by 1 base and J by 3 bases, with 16 bases between the two germline ends. Germline V gene sequence: CDR1 GTSNPN, CDR2 SVGIG (reference sequence). There are 15 residues in the CDR3. The CDR3 DNA is TGTGCCTGGAGTGCCACAAACAGGGTTAACTACGAGCAGTACTTC. Its protein is CAWSATNRVNYEQYF.

The V gene is TRBV5-3, the J gene TRBJ2-3, with D possibly TRBD2 on 7 matching bases. TRBV5-3 is labeled an ORF, and its function is uncertain. The CDR3 runs to 15 residues. Between the trimmed V and J ends, which lost 0 bases and 6 bases, there was a span of 14 bases. The CDR3 DNA is TGTGCCAGAAGCTTGGAATCGGGGGGCCCGGATACGCAGTATTTT. Translation: CARSLESGGPDTQYF.

This clone was counted once. The J gene is TRBJ2-1, the V gene TRBV29-1, with D possibly matching TRBD2 (6 bases). The CDR3 runs to 11 residues. Germline-derived CDR1 and CDR2 are SQVTM and ANQGSEA. Trimming left V 4 bases short and J 15 bases short, with 16 bases between. The CDR3 bases are TGCAGCGTTGGGGCTTCGACTAGAGGGTTCTTC. Its translation is CSVGASTRGFF.

V usage is TRBV6-5 and J usage is TRBJ2-2, with D uncertain. With 5 bases removed from V and 3 bases from J, the gap between germline ends came to 13 bases. Germline V CDR1 and CDR2: MNHEY, SVGAGI. The CDR3 covers 15 residues. The CDR3 region is CASSPTDPYTGELFF. DNA of the CDR3: TGTGCCAGCAGTCCTACGGACCCCTACACCGGGGAGCTGTTTTTT.

V gene TRBV5-1 combines with J gene TRBJ1-4, with no clear D. CDR1 is SGHRS, CDR2 YFSETQ, per germline. The CDR3 is 13 residues long. V was trimmed by 8 bases and J by 6 bases, leaving 14 bases between them. The DNA for the CDR3 is TGCGCCAGTAAGCGACGCAGAGATGAAAAACTGTTTTTT. Amino acids: CASKRRRDEKLFF.

V gene TRBV7-2 combines with J gene TRBJ1-4, with 7 bases identical to TRBD1. CDR1 and CDR2 from the germline V gene are SGHTA and FQGNSA. V shed 4 bases, J shed 3 bases, and the junction held 5 bases outside the gene matches. This CDR3 contains 15 residues. This chain's CDR3 is CASSSGQPANEKLFF. CDR3 coding DNA: TGTGCCAGCAGCTCGGGACAGCCGGCTAATGAAAAACTGTTTTTT. The entire variable domain, with the rest obtained from reference TRBV7-2 and TRBJ1-4, is as follows: GAGVSQSPSNKVTEKGKDVELRCDPISGHTALYWYRQSLGQGLEFLIYFQGNSAPDKSGLPSDRFSAERTGGSVSTLTIQRTQQEDSAVYLCASSSGQPANEKLFFGSGTQLSVL.

V gene TRBV11-2 combines with J gene TRBJ2-3, with D unclear. Trimming shortened V by 1 base and J by 2 bases, and 10 bases separated the two germline ends. The CDR3 is 15 residues long. The germline CDR1 and CDR2 sequences are SGHAT and FQNNGV. In DNA form, the CDR3 reads TGTGCCAGCAGCTTAGTAGCTAGAACCACAGATACGCAGTATTTT. The encoded protein is CASSLVARTTDTQYF. Based on the CDR3 plus reference TRBV11-2 and TRBJ2-3, the full variable domain is EAGVAQSPRYKIIEKRQSVAFWCNPISGHATLYWYQQILGQGPKLLIQFQNNGVVDDSQLPKDRFSAERLKGVDSTLKIQPAKLEDSAVYLCASSLVARTTDTQYFGPGTRLTVL.

The genes are TRBV6-1 and TRBJ1-1; TRBD1 agrees at 7 bases. Germline CDR1 MNHNS, CDR2 SASEGT. Losses at the gene ends were 6 bases for V and 5 bases for J; bases not matched to a gene: 6. The CDR3 extends over 13 amino acids. CDR3 region: CASSDRQGTEAFF. The DNA for the CDR3 is TGTGCCAGCAGCGACAGACAGGGAACTGAAGCTTTCTTT.

The V call is TRBV2, the J call TRBJ1-6; D is unresolved. Trimming pared 0 bases from V and 0 bases from J, leaving 15 bases between. CDR1 and CDR2 from the germline V gene are SNHLY and FYNNEI. This CDR3 is built from 19 residues. In DNA form, the CDR3 reads TGTGCCAGCAGTGAAGCGCTTGAAGATGAGGGCTCCTATAATTCACCCCTCCACTTT. This translates into CASSEALEDEGSYNSPLHF.

This clone appeared a single time. This CDR3 is CASSFGDRSSDNSPLHF. The CDR3 coding sequence is TGTGCCAGCAGTTTTGGGGACAGGTCCTCTGATAATTCACCCCTCCACTTT. The chain recombines TRBV28 with TRBJ1-6; 8 nucleotides agree with TRBD1. CDR1 and CDR2 (germline): MDHEN, SYDVKM. The CDR3 runs 17 residues. Trimming took 3 bases from V and 5 from J; bases not matched to a gene: 9.